This is a list of T cell receptor beta chains from one sample in a study of somatic mutations in cytotoxic T cells in rheumatoid arthritis. The method was immunoSEQ multiplex PCR; TCRdb's version includes in-frame clones alone and lacks a portion of them. The sample lists tens of thousands of clones; more than 85% were seen once. Sequences were obtained from CD8+ T cells sorted from blood. The receptor source for this set is an adult with rheumatoid arthritis. The CDR3 runs from the conserved cysteine through the conserved F or W. The D gene is left open where the match is weak. Clone size is not always given. Where it is, it says once, few, many or a class for expanded clones.

TRBV4-3	TRBJ2-5	.	15	.	TGCGCCAGCAGCCAAGACCGGGGGGCAGGGGAGACCCAGTACTTC	CASSQDRGAGETQYF
TRBV27	TRBJ1-4	.	14	.	TGTGCCAGCCGTGTGGGTTTCGAAAATGAAAAACTGTTTTTT	CASRVGFENEKLFF
TRBV6-1	TRBJ1-2	.	14	TRBD1	TGTGCCAGCAGTGAAGCGCGACAGGGGAAGGGCTACACCTTC	CASSEARQGKGYTF
TRBV6-5	TRBJ2-5	.	13	.	TGTGCCAGGCGGGACAGCTCCCAAGAGACCCAGTACTTC	CARRDSSQETQYF
TRBV9	TRBJ2-2	once	16	.	TGTGCCAGCAGCGTAGAACGGGAGCCCTACACCGGGGAGCTGTTTTTT	CASSVEREPYTGELFF
TRBV4-1	TRBJ2-7	.	15	TRBD1	TGCGCCAGCAGCCAAGCCGGGACAGGGGTGCTCGAGCAGTACTTC	CASSQAGTGVLEQYF
TRBV7-8	TRBJ1-2	.	16	TRBD1	TGTGCCAGCAGCCCATTGAGACAGGGTATCGAGTATGGCTACACCTTC	CASSPLRQGIEYGYTF
TRBV29-1	TRBJ2-1	.	13	.	TGCAGCGTTTATTATACATTCAACAATGAGCAGTTCTTC	CSVYYTFNNEQFF
TRBV6-5	TRBJ2-3	.	14	TRBD2	TGTGCCAGCAGGGGGGAGGGGCCCACAGATACGCAGTATTTT	CASRGEGPTDTQYF
TRBV30	TRBJ2-7	.	15	TRBD2	TGTGCCTGGAGTGTAGAGTATAGCGGGAGCTACGAGCAGTACTTC	CAWSVEYSGSYEQYF
TRBV6-5	TRBJ2-7	.	13	.	TGTGCCAGCAGCCGTGGACATCCCTACGAGCAGTACTTC	CASSRGHPYEQYF
TRBV27	TRBJ1-1	.	14	.	TGTGCCAGCAGTTTATTAGGACCTGGGGCTGAAGCTTTCTTT	CASSLLGPGAEAFF
TRBV2	TRBJ2-7	.	15	.	TGTGCCAGCAGTAGGGATGGGAGGCGAGTATACGAGCAGTACTTC	CASSRDGRRVYEQYF
TRBV7-8	TRBJ2-7	.	16	TRBD2	TGTGCCAGCAGCTTATCGACTAGCGGAACCTCCTACGAGCAGTACTTC	CASSLSTSGTSYEQYF
TRBV2	TRBJ1-2	once	13	.	TGTGCCAGCAGGGATGGGGGGGCGTATGGCTACACCTTC	CASRDGGAYGYTF
TRBV6-5	TRBJ1-1	.	14	.	TGTGCCAGCAGTTACCAGGGCATGAACACTGAAGCTTTCTTT	CASSYQGMNTEAFF
TRBV7-6	TRBJ2-7	few	14	.	TGTGCCAGCAGCTTCCAGTTGGGGGGCGCCGAGCAGTACTTC	CASSFQLGGAEQYF
TRBV9	TRBJ2-7	.	14	.	TGTGCCAGCAGCCCAAGGGGCGGGACCCCGGAACGGTACTTC	CASSPRGGTPERYF
TRBV19	TRBJ1-2	.	13	.	TGTGCCAGTAGTTCCTCCGGGCCCTTTGGCTACACCTTC	CASSSSGPFGYTF
TRBV14	TRBJ2-1	.	17	TRBD2	TGTGCCAGCAGCCAATATTTGGCGGGGGGACCCTACAATGAGCAGTTCTTC	CASSQYLAGGPYNEQFF
TRBV6-5	TRBJ1-4	.	15	TRBD1	TGTGCCAGCAGCTCCGCGGGACAGATTAATGAAAAACTGTTTTTT	CASSSAGQINEKLFF
TRBV30	TRBJ1-5	.	12	.	TGTGCCTGGAGTGTTTATGGCCAGCCCCAGCATTTT	CAWSVYGQPQHF
TRBV7-9	TRBJ2-7	few	12	.	TGTGCCAGCAGCTTAGCCGTCTACGAGCAGTACTTC	CASSLAVYEQYF
TRBV7-6	TRBJ1-5	.	13	.	TGTGCCAGCAGCTTACGGGGGGATCAGCCCCAGCATTTT	CASSLRGDQPQHF
TRBV7-2	TRBJ1-2	.	14	.	TGTGCCAGCAGCACCTTGACAGACTTCTATGGCTACACCTTC	CASSTLTDFYGYTF
TRBV29-1	TRBJ2-1	.	14	TRBD1	TGCAGCGCCGAGGACAGGGTCACCTACAATGAGCAGTTCTTC	CSAEDRVTYNEQFF
TRBV11-2	TRBJ2-3	.	13	.	TGTGCCAGCATGTCGGCCGGCACAGATACGCAGTATTTT	CASMSAGTDTQYF
TRBV11-3	TRBJ2-2	once	16	TRBD2	TGTGCCAGCAGCTCGAGGAGCGGGGGATACACCGGGGAGCTGTTTTTT	CASSSRSGGYTGELFF
TRBV30	TRBJ1-1	.	14	.	TGTGCCTGGAGTGTATTCCATCTGAACACTGAAGCTTTCTTT	CAWSVFHLNTEAFF
TRBV29-1	TRBJ1-1	few	10	.	TGCAGCGTTGATACCACTGAAGCTTTCTTT	CSVDTTEAFF
TRBV7-9	TRBJ1-1	.	17	.	TGTGCCAGCAGCTTATACTCAGGGGTAGCCCAAAACACTGAAGCTTTCTTT	CASSLYSGVAQNTEAFF
TRBV9	TRBJ2-1	.	12	.	TGTGCCAGCAGCGGCAATGGCAATGAGCAGTTCTTC	CASSGNGNEQFF
TRBV4-1	TRBJ1-1	.	14	TRBD1	TGCGCCTCACAGGGGGCAGTTCAGAACACTGAAGCTTTCTTT	CASQGAVQNTEAFF
TRBV5-4	TRBJ2-5	.	13	.	TGTGCCAGCAGCTTCGGGTCCCAAGAGACCCAGTACTTC	CASSFGSQETQYF
TRBV5-6	TRBJ2-5	.	13	.	TGTGCCAGCAGCTCCACAGGAGAAGAGACCCAGTACTTC	CASSSTGEETQYF
TRBV11-2	TRBJ2-7	.	14	.	TGTGCCAGCACGAGAGGTCCGAGCTCCTACGAGCAGTACTTC	CASTRGPSSYEQYF
TRBV28	TRBJ1-2	.	11	.	TGTGCCAGCAGCAGTAACTATGGCTACACCTTC	CASSSNYGYTF
TRBV11-2	TRBJ2-1	few	12	.	TGTGCCAGCAGCTTAAATTCTCATGAGCAGTTCTTC	CASSLNSHEQFF
TRBV5-1	TRBJ2-7	.	15	TRBD1	TGCGCCAGCAGCTTGGATCCAGGGGGCGATGACGAGCAGTACTTC	CASSLDPGGDDEQYF
TRBV7-9	TRBJ1-2	.	15	.	TGTGCCAGCAGCTTGGAGGGCAGAGAGCCGTATGGCTACACCTTC	CASSLEGREPYGYTF